This TCR beta chain comes out of a study of T cell responses to AZD1222 COVID-19 vaccine. Study-wide results and caveats: Donors, mostly white British, included more females; clonal diversity was possibly underestimated. There were vaccine-associated CD4 TCRs across spike, dominant at 160-218 and 743-854.

Note on this clone: Its matching antigen is unknown.

Produced via immunoSEQ multiplex PCR; TCRdb's table is partial and in-frame only. This sample has around 88,000 clones; 80% to 90% occur once, and the top ten carry 10%. This clonotype was obtained from an adult in good health. The sequences come from peripheral blood, collected on day 0 of MenACWY control vaccination.

CDR3: CASTNTYRDWEKLFF. CDR3 DNA sequence: TGTGCCAGTACCAACACCTACAGGGATTGGGAAAAACTGTTTTTT. The rearrangement links TRBV19 to TRBJ1-4; tentatively, D is TRBD1 (6 bases). The CDR3 loop spans 15 amino acids. Trimming removed 7 bases from V and 8 bases from J, with 20 bases in between. Per the germline V gene, CDR1 is LNHDA and CDR2 is SQIVND (reference sequence).